The sequence of this T cell receptor (beta chain) was determined in a study of T-cell reconstitution after alpha-beta-depleted transplantation in children. Notes on the study in general: Newly made T cells mostly supplied T-cell counts and diversity one year after transplant. Two months or so post-transplant, alpha-beta T cells reportedly derived from several hundred expanded graft clones.

The CDR3 is made up of 14 amino acids. With V trimmed by 6 bases and J by 5 bases, 7 bases remained unmatched. Unique molecular identifiers were built into the TCRbeta library. TCRdb analysed the PCR reads with MiXCR anew, one entry per CDR3 protein. The sample holds approximately 490,000 distinct CDR3 sequences, over 9.5% seen once. Many counts were recorded for this clonotype. The antigen is not known. This TCR derives from a child aged 2 to 15 with inherited bone marrow failure, due to receive a stem cell transplant. This sample comprised PBMCs, obtained before TCRalphabeta/CD19-depleted stem cell transplant. The genes are TRBV12-3 or TRBV12-4 and TRBJ2-1, with 7 bases identical to TRBD2. CDR3 sequence (DNA): TGTGCCAGCAGACGGCCTAGCGGACACAATGAGCAGTTCTTC. Encoded protein: CASRRPSGHNEQFF.